A single sample is the source of the 28 T cell receptor beta chains below, sequenced in a study of T cell responses to AZD1222 COVID-19 vaccine. Produced via immunoSEQ multiplex PCR; TCRdb's table is partial and in-frame only. The sample has some 130,000 clones, roughly 90% seen once. Material: peripheral blood, obtained on day 0 of AZD1222 vaccination. The source of these receptors is an adult in good health.

The V and J genes are TRBV11-2 and TRBJ1-2, with 7 bases fitting TRBD1. The CDR3 runs to 14 residues. Germline-derived CDR1 and CDR2 are SGHAT and FQNNGV. The trim removed 6 bases at V and 0 bases at J, leaving 4 bases unmatched. CDR3 DNA sequence: TGTGCCAGCAGTTCGACAGGGCCTAACTATGGCTACACCTTC. Amino acids: CASSSTGPNYGYTF.

The chain recombines TRBV9 with TRBJ2-1; possibly TRBD2 for D (6 bases). Germline CDR1 and CDR2: SGDLS and YYNGEE. Trimming took off 0 bases at V and 8 bases at J, with 15 bases between the two ends. CDR3 length equals 15 residues. The CDR3 reads CASSVGGDAAYEQFF. Here the CDR3 DNA reads TGTGCCAGCAGCGTAGGCGGGGACGCCGCCTATGAGCAGTTCTTC.

This clone was detected only once. This chain uses TRBV5-1 with TRBJ2-7; the D is unclear. Per the germline V gene, CDR1 is SGHRS and CDR2 is YFSETQ. V gave up 4 bases and J gave up 5 bases, with 10 bases separating them. The CDR3 has 12 residues. The DNA of the CDR3 is TGCGCCAGCAGCCGGACGGTCAACGAGCAGTACTTC. This sequence encodes CASSRTVNEQYF.

This clone was seen just once. The chain carries TRBV6-5 and TRBJ1-5; D unclear. CDR1 and CDR2 (germline): MNHEY, SVGAGI. The CDR3 runs 15 residues. V dropped 6 bases and J dropped 0 bases, with 12 bases sitting between them. This CDR3 is CASRRTADSNQPQHF. Here the CDR3 DNA reads TGTGCCAGCAGAAGAACGGCAGATAGCAATCAGCCCCAGCATTTT.

This chain links TRBV2 with TRBJ1-1, with D possibly matching TRBD1 (6 bases). The ends were cut back, 4 bases at V and 4 bases at J, with 10 bases in the middle. Germline-derived CDR1 and CDR2 are SNHLY and FYNNEI. The CDR3 has 13 amino acids. The CDR3, as DNA: TGTGCCAGCAGTGGTGGGGGGCGCACTGAAGCTTTCTTT. Its protein product is CASSGGGRTEAFF.

The chain joins TRBV9 to TRBJ1-6; the D gene is possibly TRBD1 (6 bases). CDR1 is SGDLS, CDR2 YYNGEE, per germline. V gave up 0 bases and J gave up 8 bases, with 12 bases separating them. The CDR3 has 15 amino acids. Here the CDR3 reads CASSVEGGKYSPLHF. CDR3 sequence (DNA): TGTGCCAGCAGCGTAGAGGGGGGAAAGTATTCACCCCTCCACTTT.

This clone was found once. The V and J genes are TRBV24-1 and TRBJ2-2; 11 bases fit TRBD1. CDR1 is KGHDR and CDR2 is SFDVKD in the germline V gene. CDR3 length equals 19 residues. With V trimmed by 7 bases and J by 3 bases, 15 bases remained unmatched. CDR3 DNA: TGTGCCACCAGCCCCCTGGGACAGGGGGATGTTTGGGACACCGGGGAGCTGTTTTTT. Its translation: CATSPLGQGDVWDTGELFF.

The chain links TRBV29-1 to TRBJ2-3, with D possibly TRBD2 on 6 matching bases. Trimming removed 7 bases from V and 2 bases from J, with 13 bases in between. Germline V lookup: CDR1 SQVTM, CDR2 ANQGSEA. The CDR3 length is 13 residues. The CDR3 is CSAPGGATDTQYF. In DNA form, the CDR3 reads TGCAGCGCCCCCGGCGGGGCCACAGATACGCAGTATTTT.

This clone appeared once. The CDR3 region is CASSLGRVKTQYF. The CDR3 nucleotides are TGTGCCAGCAGCCTAGGCAGGGTGAAGACCCAGTACTTC. This chain links TRBV5-6 with TRBJ2-5, with D possibly TRBD1 on 5 matching bases. CDR1 is SGHDT, CDR2 YYEEEE, per germline. This CDR3 has 13 amino acids. V was cut by 4 bases and J by 6 bases, with 13 bases left in between.

The rearrangement uses TRBV9 and TRBJ2-3; the match to TRBD2 covers 14 bases. The length of the CDR3 is 19 residues. With 3 bases clipped from V and 1 base from J, the junction kept 10 bases outside the gene matches. In germline, CDR1 is SGDLS, CDR2 YYNGEE. CDR3: CASSGTGTSGRWGTDTQYF. The CDR3 DNA sequence: TGTGCCAGCAGCGGAACCGGGACTAGCGGGAGATGGGGCACAGATACGCAGTATTTT. Using reference TRBV9 and TRBJ2-3 for the parts outside the CDR3, the full variable domain is DSGVTQTPKHLITATGQRVTLRCSPRSGDLSVYWYQQSLDQGLQFLIQYYNGEERAKGNILERFSAQQFPDLHSELNLSSLELGDSALYFCASSGTGTSGRWGTDTQYFGPGTRLTVL.

This chain links TRBV4-2 with TRBJ2-3, with TRBD2 matching over 10 bases. CDR3 length: 19 residues. Germline CDR1 reads LGHNA; CDR2 reads YNFKEQ. The V gene end was trimmed by 4 bases and the J gene end by 3 bases; junction bases not matched to a gene: 16. The CDR3 DNA reads TGTGCCAGCAGCCCGGGGGGTAAGCGGGAGGGCCGAGCTACAGATACGCAGTATTTT. Residues: CASSPGGKREGRATDTQYF.

The chain combines TRBV18 with TRBJ1-1; possible D gene TRBD1, 5 bases. Germline V gene lookup returns CDR1 KGHSH and CDR2 LQKENI. This CDR3 is 18 amino acids long. The V end lost 2 bases, the J end lost 0 bases, and 19 bases lay between the germline ends. The CDR3 region has the DNA TGTGCCAGCTCACCAAGTTCTGTCGGCGGGGACTTGAACACTGAAGCTTTCTTT. Translated, it gives CASSPSSVGGDLNTEAFF.

The chain employs TRBV19 and TRBJ2-3; D perhaps matches TRBD1 (5 bases). The CDR3 totals 12 residues. Germline V lookup: CDR1 LNHDA, CDR2 SQIVND (reference sequence). The V and J ends lost 6 bases and 1 base respectively, with 5 bases between them. The CDR3 DNA sequence: TGTGCCAGTAGACAGGGCACAGATACGCAGTATTTT. Protein: CASRQGTDTQYF. The complete variable domain, with remaining parts taken from reference TRBV19 and TRBJ2-3, reads DGGITQSPKYLFRKEGQNVTLSCEQNLNHDAMYWYRQDPGQGLRLIYYSQIVNDFQKGDIAEGYSVSREKKESFPLTVTSAQKNPTAFYLCASRQGTDTQYFGPGTRLTVL.

V is TRBV6-5 and J is TRBJ1-6; D remains unclear. The CDR3 runs to 15 residues. Germline V gives CDR1 MNHEY, CDR2 SVGAGI. Trimming left V 6 bases short and J 0 bases short, with 9 bases between. The CDR3 coding sequence is TGTGCCAGCAGGACTGAGAGCTCCTATAATTCACCCCTCCACTTT. Its translation: CASRTESSYNSPLHF.

The rearrangement joins TRBV11-1 to TRBJ1-1; tentative D call: TRBD1 (5 bases). The CDR3 has 14 residues. Germline values: CDR1 SGHAT, CDR2 FQDESV (reference sequence). The germline V and J ends were trimmed by 5 bases and 7 bases, with 17 bases remaining between them. Here the CDR3 DNA reads TGTGCCAGCAGCCAAAGGCCGGGGACCGTTGAAGCTTTCTTT. This translates into CASSQRPGTVEAFF.

The V and J genes are TRBV9 and TRBJ2-1; TRBD1 might be the D (5 bases). Germline values: CDR1 SGDLS, CDR2 YYNGEE. The CDR3 loop spans 15 amino acids. Trimming removed 0 bases at V and 10 bases at J, with 17 bases between. DNA of the CDR3: TGTGCCAGCAGCGTAGAGGTCGGGCTACCAGGGGAGCAGTTCTTC. Translated, it gives CASSVEVGLPGEQFF.

The gene calls are TRBV20-1 and TRBJ1-6, with a possible D match to TRBD1 (5 bases). Germline CDR1 and CDR2: DFQATT and SNEGSKA (reference sequence). Between the trimmed V and J ends, which lost 3 bases and 9 bases, there was a span of 18 bases. The CDR3 extends over 15 amino acids. CDR3 sequence: CSASRGADSVSPLHF. CDR3 coding DNA: TGCAGTGCTAGTCGAGGGGCAGATTCCGTTTCACCCCTCCACTTT.

The chain combines TRBV7-2 with TRBJ2-5, with 7 positions matching TRBD2. V dropped 5 bases and J dropped 8; count of bases not matched to a gene: 11. This CDR3 spans 14 amino acids. CDR1 and CDR2 from the germline V gene are SGHTA and FQGNSA. Here the CDR3 reads CASSPRLAVETQYF. The CDR3 nucleotides are TGTGCCAGCAGCCCCCGACTAGCCGTAGAAACCCAGTACTTC.

J is TRBJ2-7 and V is TRBV5-1; 7 bases are a match to TRBD1. The germline gives CDR1 SGHRS, CDR2 YFSETQ. This CDR3 region has 13 residues. V shed 0 bases and J 4 bases; nucleotides not matched to a gene: 1. The CDR3 is CASSLGDRYEQYF. CDR3 nucleotide sequence: TGCGCCAGCAGCTTGGGGGACAGATACGAGCAGTACTTC.

This chain joins TRBV9 and TRBJ2-1, with a tentative D call TRBD2 (5 bases). The V and J ends lost 0 bases and 4 bases respectively, with 23 bases between them. The germline gives CDR1 SGDLS, CDR2 YYNGEE. CDR3 length: 19 residues. This CDR3 is CASSVATATTRNLYNEQFF. CDR3 nucleotide sequence: TGTGCCAGCAGCGTAGCTACCGCAACTACTAGGAATCTATACAATGAGCAGTTCTTC. Using reference TRBV9 and TRBJ2-1 for the parts outside the CDR3, the full variable domain is DSGVTQTPKHLITATGQRVTLRCSPRSGDLSVYWYQQSLDQGLQFLIQYYNGEERAKGNILERFSAQQFPDLHSELNLSSLELGDSALYFCASSVATATTRNLYNEQFFGPGTRLTVL.

The chain employs TRBV12-3 or TRBV12-4 and TRBJ2-7, with D perhaps matching TRBD1 or TRBD2 (5 bases each). The CDR3 sequence is 13 residues long. Trimming removed 5 bases from V and 6 bases from J, with 14 bases in between. CDR3 nucleotide sequence: TGTGCCAGCAGTCCGGGTTTGAGGGGCGAGCAGTACTTC. It translates to CASSPGLRGEQYF.

The genes are TRBV30 and TRBJ1-4; D unresolved. The CDR3 sequence is 12 residues long. Germline CDR1 is GTSNPN and CDR2 is SVGIG (reference sequence). Trimming cost V 7 bases and J 8 bases, with 14 bases left between them. The CDR3 here is CALEKRVEKLFF. The CDR3 DNA is TGTGCCTTGGAGAAAAGGGTAGAAAAACTGTTTTTT.

There are a few counts of this clone. The rearrangement links TRBV7-9 to TRBJ1-5, with D unresolved. V lost 5 bases to trimming and J lost 4 bases, with 9 bases between them. The V gene's germline CDR1 is SEHNR and CDR2 FQNEAQ (reference sequence). This CDR3 comprises 13 residues. The CDR3 loop is CASSRSGNQPQHF. CDR3 coding DNA: TGTGCCAGCAGCAGGAGTGGGAATCAGCCCCAGCATTTT.

This clone was detected only once. The sample has other DNA sequences that encode this CDR3 too. The genes are TRBV27 and TRBJ2-7; D remains unclear. The CDR3 consists of 11 residues. CDR1 is MNHEY and CDR2 is SMNVEV in the germline V gene (reference sequence). V was clipped by 5 bases and J by 0 bases, with 2 bases between them. This CDR3 is CASSSSYEQYF. The CDR3 DNA is TGTGCCAGCAGTAGCTCCTACGAGCAGTACTTC.

The rearrangement links TRBV9 to TRBJ1-6; TRBD1 might be the D (6 bases). The germline gives CDR1 SGDLS, CDR2 YYNGEE. The CDR3 sequence is 11 residues long. The ends were cut back, 3 bases at V and 14 bases at J, with 9 bases in the middle. CDR3 coding DNA: TGTGCCAGCAGCGGGGAGGGGGCCCTCCACTTT. It yields the protein CASSGEGALHF.

The chain couples TRBV7-2 to TRBJ1-1; D call uncertain. The CDR3 extends over 14 amino acids. CDR1 and CDR2 from the germline V gene are SGHTA and FQGNSA. The V end was cut by 4 bases, the J end by 1 base, with 10 bases between. The CDR3 DNA reads TGTGCCAGCAGCTACCAACTGAGGAACACTGAAGCTTTCTTT. Amino acids: CASSYQLRNTEAFF.

The chain is built from TRBV6-5 and TRBJ2-1; no clear D gene. Germline CDR1 and CDR2: MNHEY and SVGAGI. Trimming took 2 bases from V and 6 from J, leaving 11 bases between them. The CDR3 totals 14 residues. The CDR3 is CASSYTPQSNEQFF. The CDR3 DNA sequence: TGTGCCAGCAGTTACACACCACAGAGCAATGAGCAGTTCTTC.

J is TRBJ1-1 and V is TRBV7-9; maybe TRBD1 (5 bases). Trimming removed 5 bases at V and 7 bases at J, with 17 bases between. The germline CDR1 and CDR2 sequences are SEHNR and FQNEAQ (reference sequence). The CDR3 is made up of 14 amino acids. The CDR3 nucleotides are TGTGCCAGCAGCCTCCCGACAGAACCCCTTGAAGCTTTCTTT. It encodes CASSLPTEPLEAFF.